This T cell receptor beta chain was identified in a study of T-cell reconstitution after alpha-beta-depleted transplantation in children. This clonotype occurred many times. This sample's TCRbeta library carried unique molecular identifier barcodes. One entry per CDR3 protein, called by TCRdb with MiXCR from the PCR reads. The sample includes 150,000 to 250,000 distinct CDR3 sequences, 13% to 15% of them seen just once. The receptor was isolated from a human donor who donated a stem cell graft to a child with acute lymphoblastic leukemia. The specimen was PBMCs from the stem cell graft donor, collected from the stem cell graft.

The CDR3: CSASSGGLHTEAFF. The CDR3 DNA follows: TGCAGTGCTAGTAGTGGAGGTCTCCACACTGAAGCTTTCTTT. The V call is TRBV20-1, the J call TRBJ1-1; D not resolved. The germline gives CDR1 DFQATT, CDR2 SNEGSKA (reference sequence). Trimming shortened V by 3 bases and J by 3 bases, and 14 bases separated the two germline ends. There are 14 residues in the CDR3.